This TCR beta chain was captured by sequencing in a study of blood T cell repertoires in COVID-19. Study-wide background: PBMCs, B-cell-depleted T cells, or T cells provided the cDNA or gDNA that made up the material.

In the original workflow: From reference gene primer amplification, estimates of nucleated cell counts were derived. Generated by immunoSEQ multiplex PCR, the TCRdb table keeps only in-frame clones and is missing some. The DNA was the basis for D and trimming; V, J and clone size are from that table. The table includes 150,000 or so clones, roughly 90% detected once. Those who participated ranged in age from roughly 18 to 89 years and resided in some 24 US areas. Participants were placed into cohorts based on the clinical history they reported. This TCR was sampled from a woman aged 45-59 years who had recovered from COVID-19. Specimen: PBMCs or T cells enriched from blood (not recorded which).

The CDR3 bases are TGTGCCATCAGTGATCCCGAAGCTAGCGTATTGATGGCGAACACCGGGGAGCTGTTTTTT. As protein: CAISDPEASVLMANTGELFF. J is TRBJ2-2 and V is TRBV10-3; possible D gene TRBD2, 6 bases. V was clipped by 3 bases and J by 0 bases, with 23 bases between them. Germline V lookup: CDR1 ENHRY, CDR2 SYGVKD. CDR3 length: 20 residues.